Shown below are 21 T cell receptor beta chains from a single sample sequenced in a study of T cells in Graves' hyperthyroidism and ophthalmopathy. What was amplified from RNA transcripts were TCR beta CDR3 regions. Using the HTBI primer set, a first-round RT-PCR was run on the TCR CDR3. Each CDR3 protein is one row after TCRdb ran MiXCR on the multiplex PCR reads. The table has under 700,000 distinct CDR3 sequences, over 15% seen once; the top ten hold 15% to 20%. Sequenced input: blood. These receptors all come from a woman aged 18 to 35 with Graves' hyperthyroidism.

This clonotype was detected ten times or more. The V and J genes are TRBV7-9 and TRBJ2-7; D gene unclear. Germline lookup yields CDR1 SEHNR and CDR2 FQNEAQ (reference sequence). V was trimmed by 1 base and J by 6 bases, leaving 7 bases between them. The CDR3 has 12 amino acids. The CDR3 region is CASSLEPAEQYF. As DNA, the CDR3 is TGTGCCAGCAGCTTAGAACCCGCCGAGCAGTACTTC.

The table lists this clonotype with many counts. The V gene is TRBV7-8, the J gene TRBJ1-5; perhaps TRBD1 as D (5 bases). Per germline, CDR1 SGHVS and CDR2 FQNEAQ. This CDR3 is 16 amino acids long. The ends were cut back, 7 bases at V and 0 bases at J, with 16 bases in the middle. The CDR3 protein is CASTRGDSYSNQPQHF. CDR3 coding DNA: TGTGCCAGCACCCGGGGTGACAGTTATAGCAATCAGCCCCAGCATTTT.

This clonotype has at least ten counts. The chain combines TRBV6-1 with TRBJ1-1, with 10 bases fitting TRBD1. The J segment lost 0 bases and the V segment lost 4 bases, leaving 2 bases of the junction unmatched. Germline V CDR1 and CDR2: MNHNS, SASEGT. The length of the CDR3 is 15 residues. The CDR3 sequence is CASSADRGLNTEAFF. The CDR3 nucleotides are TGTGCCAGCAGTGCTGACAGGGGGCTGAACACTGAAGCTTTCTTT.

This clonotype was counted ten times or more. The chain employs TRBV27 and TRBJ2-1; a weak D match, TRBD2 (6 bases). V was cut by 5 bases and J by 8 bases, with 16 bases left in between. The germline V gene encodes CDR1 MNHEY and CDR2 SMNVEV (reference sequence). The length of the CDR3 is 14 residues. CDR3 protein: CASSLRDSVDEQFF. DNA for the CDR3: TGTGCCAGCAGTCTCCGGGACTCAGTCGATGAGCAGTTCTTC.

J is TRBJ1-3 and V is TRBV18; no firm D call. V shed 0 bases and J shed 0 bases, with 6 bases lying between them. CDR1 is KGHSH, CDR2 LQKENI, per germline. The CDR3 runs 15 residues. In DNA form, the CDR3 reads TGTGCCAGCTCACCACCGGGAAGCTCTGGAAACACCATATATTTT. This gives the protein CASSPPGSSGNTIYF. The variable domain in full, completed from reference TRBV18 and TRBJ1-3, reads NAGVMQNPRHLVRRRGQEARLRCSPMKGHSHVYWYRQLPEEGLKFMVYLQKENIIDESGMPKERFSAEFPKEGPSILRIQQVVRGDSAAYFCASSPPGSSGNTIYFGEGSWLTVV.

This clonotype was recorded a few times. The chain uses TRBV24-1 and TRBJ1-2, with D possibly matching TRBD1 (6 bases). Germline lookup yields CDR1 KGHDR and CDR2 SFDVKD. The CDR3 is made up of 13 amino acids. Trimming took 5 bases from V and 5 from J, leaving 11 bases between them. CDR3 in amino acids: CATSGSGVYGYTF. The CDR3 region has the DNA TGTGCCACCAGTGGATCAGGGGTGTATGGCTACACCTTC.

This clonotype came up a few times. A read error may be the cause here, since a much bigger clone is one base away. The chain combines TRBV5-1 with TRBJ2-5, with 8 bases fitting TRBD2. This CDR3 is 12 amino acids long. Per germline, CDR1 SGHRS and CDR2 YFSETQ. CDR3 sequence reads: CASSPESPAGDF. CDR3 nucleotides: TGCGCCAGCAGCCCGGAGAGTCCAGCGGGAGACTTC.

This clonotype came up many times. J is TRBJ1-4 and V is TRBV5-1; 8 positions match TRBD1. V was clipped by 3 bases and J by 8 bases; unmatched bases: 6. The germline V gene has CDR1 SGHRS and CDR2 YFSETQ. The CDR3 totals 14 residues. The CDR3 sequence is CASSSGGQDEKLFF. The CDR3 DNA reads TGCGCCAGCAGCTCGGGGGGACAGGACGAAAAACTGTTTTTT.

In its sample, this clonotype was seen many times. The V gene is TRBV28, the J gene TRBJ2-7; TRBD1 is a possible D gene (6 bases). Trimming cost V 8 bases and J 2 bases, with 22 bases left between them. This CDR3 is built from 16 residues. Germline V CDR1 and CDR2: MDHEN, SYDVKM. Written as DNA, the CDR3 is TGTGCCAGCGCTCATGCAGGGGCCAAGAGCCCCTACGAGCAGTACTTC. Residues: CASAHAGAKSPYEQYF.

This clonotype was detected a few times. This chain links TRBV27 with TRBJ2-1, with 8 positions matching TRBD2. CDR1 is MNHEY, CDR2 SMNVEV, per germline (reference sequence). V was pared by 5 bases and J by 8 bases, with 14 bases of the junction left unmatched. The CDR3 runs to 16 residues. The CDR3 region is CASSPSGGLGVDEQFF. DNA of the CDR3: TGTGCCAGCAGTCCGTCGGGGGGGCTGGGGGTTGATGAGCAGTTCTTC.

The rearrangement uses TRBV4-1 and TRBJ2-3; D unclear. V shed 6 bases and J shed 2 bases, with 18 bases lying between them. Germline assignment: CDR1 MGHRA and CDR2 YSYEKL. The length of the CDR3 is 16 residues. CDR3: CASSGIHRPPTDTQYF. The CDR3, as DNA: TGCGCCAGCAGTGGCATACACCGCCCTCCCACAGATACGCAGTATTTT.

This clonotype was observed at least ten times. CDR3 sequence reads: CASTQSRGRLGGYTF. CDR3 DNA sequence: TGTGCCAGCACCCAAAGCAGGGGGCGCCTGGGGGGCTACACCTTC. The chain joins TRBV28 to TRBJ1-2; TRBD1 aligns across 8 bases. Trimming at V came to 7 bases and at J to 8 bases, leaving 15 bases not matched to a gene. Germline CDR1 and CDR2: MDHEN and SYDVKM. The CDR3 is 15 amino acids.

This clonotype was counted only a few times. The V gene is TRBV12-3 or TRBV12-4, the J gene TRBJ2-7, with 10 bases lining up with TRBD2. The CDR3 spans 16 residues. The V gene end was trimmed by 4 bases and the J gene end by 2 bases; junction bases not matched to a gene: 8. CDR3: CASSSSPGLATYEQYF. The CDR3 nucleotides are TGTGCCAGCAGTTCTTCTCCGGGACTAGCGACCTACGAGCAGTACTTC.

In this sample, this clonotype turned up many times. The chain recombines TRBV4-3 with TRBJ1-1; tentative D call: TRBD1 (6 bases). Trimming stripped 5 bases from V and 4 bases from J, with 17 bases between. This CDR3 is built from 15 residues. Germline CDR1 reads LGHNA; CDR2 reads YSLEER. CDR3 DNA: TGCGCCAGCAGCGGTTATTGGGGGGCGCGCACTGAAGCTTTCTTT. Its translation is CASSGYWGARTEAFF.

This clonotype was observed at least ten times. The CDR3 loop is CASSHVGLAGSHNEQFF. DNA of the CDR3: TGTGCCAGCAGCCACGTGGGACTAGCGGGTTCCCACAATGAGCAGTTCTTC. The chain is built from TRBV3-1 and TRBJ2-1, with TRBD2 matching 12 bases. The ends lost 3 bases at V and 5 bases at J; junction bases unmatched: 8. Germline-derived CDR1 and CDR2 are LGHDT and YNNKEL (reference sequence). CDR3 size: 17 residues.

This clonotype was counted between two and nine times. The chain combines TRBV10-3 with TRBJ2-7, with unresolved D. This CDR3 has 14 amino acids. From germline, CDR1 is ENHRY and CDR2 SYGVKD. Trimming shortened V by 0 bases and J by 3 bases, and 9 bases separated the two germline ends. DNA for the CDR3: TGTGCCATCAGTGAGTCGACAAAGAGCTACGAGCAGTACTTC. This encodes CAISESTKSYEQYF.

CDR3 sequence: CSAVPGTGQETQYF. The CDR3 bases are TGCAGTGCTGTTCCCGGGACAGGGCAAGAGACCCAGTACTTC. The chain recombines TRBV20-1 with TRBJ2-5; 9 bases line up with TRBD1. CDR3 length equals 14 residues. Unmatched junction bases numbered 6, after V lost 5 bases and J lost 2 bases. Germline V gene sequence: CDR1 DFQATT, CDR2 SNEGSKA (reference sequence).

This clonotype appeared a few times. The chain couples TRBV5-6 to TRBJ1-2; D not resolved. The CDR3 extends over 14 amino acids. Trimming took 0 bases from V and 2 from J, leaving 8 bases between them. Germline V lookup: CDR1 SGHDT, CDR2 YYEEEE. Written as DNA, the CDR3 is TGTGCCAGCAGCTTGGGCAGCCCGAACTATGGCTACACCTTC. Protein sequence: CASSLGSPNYGYTF.

Of note for this clonotype: A much bigger clone sits one base away, suggesting this may be a read error. This chain uses TRBV28 with TRBJ2-1; 7 nucleotides align to TRBD2. This CDR3 comprises 14 residues. The germline gives CDR1 MDHEN, CDR2 SYDVKM. J gave up 12 bases and V 3 bases, and 11 bases lay outside the gene matches. The CDR3 DNA reads as TGTGCCAGCAGTTTCGGGGGGACCCTTTATGGGCAGTTCTTC. It translates to CASSFGGTLYGQFF.

The table lists this clonotype with many counts. The chain links TRBV5-6 to TRBJ2-2; 11 bases line up with TRBD2. Germline CDR1 is SGHDT and CDR2 is YYEEEE. The V and J ends lost 3 bases and 1 base, in that order; junction bases with no gene match: 5. The CDR3 is 17 residues long. CDR3 sequence (DNA): TGTGCCAGCAGCTCCTCGACTAGCGGGATGAACACCGGGGAGCTGTTTTTT. This encodes CASSSSTSGMNTGELFF. The variable domain in full, completed from reference TRBV5-6 and TRBJ2-2, reads DAGVTQSPTHLIKTRGQQVTLRCSPKSGHDTVSWYQQALGQGPQFIFQYYEEEERQRGNFPDRFSGHQFPNYSSELNVNALLLGDSALYLCASSSSTSGMNTGELFFGEGSRLTVL.

This clonotype came up a few times. The genes are TRBV19 and TRBJ2-1; TRBD2 aligns across 11 bases. The V gene end was trimmed by 9 bases and the J gene end by 1 base; junction bases not matched to a gene: 17. The germline V gene has CDR1 LNHDA and CDR2 SQIVND (reference sequence). The CDR3 is made up of 19 amino acids. The CDR3 DNA reads TGTGCCAGCGCCCTCTCGGGACTAGCGGATTGGACTTCCTACAATGAGCAGTTCTTC. This sequence encodes CASALSGLADWTSYNEQFF. Using reference TRBV19 and TRBJ2-1 for the parts outside the CDR3, the full variable domain is DGGITQSPKYLFRKEGQNVTLSCEQNLNHDAMYWYRQDPGQGLRLIYYSQIVNDFQKGDIAEGYSVSREKKESFPLTVTSAQKNPTAFYLCASALSGLADWTSYNEQFFGPGTRLTVL.